Presented here are 26 T cell receptor beta chains from one specimen sequenced in a study of PD-L1 blockade in urothelial cancer. Data came from immunoSEQ multiplex PCR; TCRdb stores just in-frame clones and leaves some out. The sample lists about 82,000 clones; approximately 91% were seen once. The sample in question was PBMCs, obtained around atezolizumab (anti-PD-L1) treatment. All receptors derive from a man aged 60-69 years with urothelial cancer.

This chain connects TRBV11-3 to TRBJ1-2; unclear D gene. Germline CDR1 and CDR2: SGHNT and YENEEA. Trimming took 7 bases from V and 2 from J, leaving 8 bases between them. CDR3 size: 12 residues. CDR3: CASITVNYGYTF. Written as DNA, the CDR3 is TGTGCCAGCATCACAGTCAACTATGGCTACACCTTC.

The chain uses TRBV11-1 and TRBJ1-2, with D maybe TRBD1 (6 bases). The germline V and J ends were trimmed by 5 bases and 5 bases, with 24 bases remaining between them. The V gene's germline CDR1 is SGHAT and CDR2 FQDESV (reference sequence). The length of the CDR3 is 17 residues. The CDR3 protein is CASSHRVQTGLGYGYTF. The CDR3 bases are TGTGCCAGCAGCCACAGGGTCCAGACCGGATTGGGGTATGGCTACACCTTC.

This clone was seen only once. The chain is built from TRBV11-2 and TRBJ2-7; maybe TRBD1 (8 bases). V was clipped by 5 bases and J by 3 bases, with 17 bases between them. CDR1 SGHAT and CDR2 FQNNGV come from the germline V gene. The CDR3 length is 15 residues. The CDR3, as DNA: TGTGCCAGCAGCCGTTATACAGGGGGGGGCTACGAGCAGTACTTC. Amino acid sequence: CASSRYTGGGYEQYF. Filled out from reference TRBV11-2 and TRBJ2-7, the complete variable domain reads EAGVAQSPRYKIIEKRQSVAFWCNPISGHATLYWYQQILGQGPKLLIQFQNNGVVDDSQLPKDRFSAERLKGVDSTLKIQPAKLEDSAVYLCASSRYTGGGYEQYFGPGTRLTVT.

The chain links TRBV6-5 to TRBJ2-7; TRBD2 matches 11 bases. Germline values: CDR1 MNHEY, CDR2 SVGAGI. Trimming took 5 bases from V and 2 from J; bases not matched to a gene: 5. The CDR3 loop spans 15 amino acids. CDR3 coding DNA: TGTGCCAGCAGTCCTCTAGCGGGGGGTACCTACGAGCAGTACTTC. It translates to CASSPLAGGTYEQYF.

This chain joins TRBV5-8 and TRBJ1-1; no firm D call. Germline CDR1 SGHTS, CDR2 YDEGEE. This CDR3 is 12 amino acids long. Trimming stripped 7 bases from V and 1 base from J, with 8 bases between. CDR3 sequence reads: CASARRNTEAFF. DNA for the CDR3: TGTGCCAGCGCTCGCAGGAACACTGAAGCTTTCTTT.

This sequence joins TRBV9 and TRBJ2-7, with a weak D call TRBD2 (5 bases). Germline values: CDR1 SGDLS, CDR2 YYNGEE. This CDR3 has 17 residues. Trimming cost V 2 bases and J 0 bases, with 18 bases left between them. This CDR3 is CASSVGSSGMSSYEQYF. The CDR3 bases are TGTGCCAGCAGCGTGGGGAGCAGCGGCATGAGCTCCTACGAGCAGTACTTC.

The gene calls are TRBV7-2 and TRBJ2-2, with D maybe TRBD1 (5 bases). The germline gives CDR1 SGHTA, CDR2 FQGNSA. The V end was cut by 7 bases, the J end by 3 bases, with 12 bases between. This CDR3 contains 14 residues. CDR3 residues: CASTARTHTGELFF. In DNA form, the CDR3 reads TGTGCCAGCACTGCGAGGACACACACCGGGGAGCTGTTTTTT.

The rearrangement links TRBV4-1 to TRBJ2-3; 7 bases match TRBD2. CDR3 length equals 15 residues. V trimming: 4 bases; J trimming: 7 bases; junction bases outside the gene matches: 11. CDR1 and CDR2 (germline): MGHRA, YSYEKL. CDR3 in amino acids: CASSLGAGTRNTQYF. The DNA of the CDR3 is TGCGCCAGCAGCCTCGGAGCGGGGACCCGGAATACGCAGTATTTT.

The chain carries TRBV4-3 and TRBJ2-7; 9 nucleotides line up with TRBD1. Per germline, CDR1 LGHNA and CDR2 YSLEER. The CDR3 loop spans 14 amino acids. Germline trimming cut 3 bases from V and 2 bases from J; bases unmatched to any gene: 2. CDR3 amino acids: CASSHGQGTYEQYF. CDR3 DNA sequence: TGCGCCAGCAGCCACGGACAGGGGACCTACGAGCAGTACTTC.

The chain couples TRBV6-5 to TRBJ2-3, with D possibly matching TRBD2 (5 bases). Trimming cost V 5 bases and J 3 bases, with 15 bases left between them. The CDR3 loop spans 15 amino acids. The germline CDR1 and CDR2 sequences are MNHEY and SVGAGI. CDR3 DNA: TGTGCCAGCAGTAAGGACCCAACGGGGACAGATACGCAGTATTTT. This translates into CASSKDPTGTDTQYF.

This clone is a singleton in its sample. This chain uses TRBV6-6 with TRBJ1-3, with D uncertain. Germline V gene sequence: CDR1 MNHNY, CDR2 SVGAGI (reference sequence). V was trimmed by 2 bases and J by 2 bases, leaving 13 bases between them. The CDR3 extends over 16 amino acids. CDR3 in amino acids: CASSYPPGSAGNTIYF. CDR3 DNA: TGTGCCAGCAGTTACCCGCCCGGGTCCGCTGGAAACACCATATATTTT.

This chain uses TRBV30 with TRBJ2-7; no clear D gene. Looked up from germline, CDR1 is GTSNPN and CDR2 is SVGIG (reference sequence). There are 14 residues in the CDR3. Trimming shortened V by 3 bases and J by 2 bases, and 14 bases separated the two germline ends. The CDR3 here is CAWSLAAVTYEQYF. Here the CDR3 DNA reads TGTGCCTGGAGCCTCGCGGCGGTTACCTACGAGCAGTACTTC. Variable domain in full (rest from reference TRBV30 and TRBJ2-7): SQTIHQWPATLVQPVGSPLSLECTVEGTSNPNLYWYRQAAGRGLQLLFYSVGIGQISSEVPQNLSASRPQDRQFILSSKKLLLSDSGFYLCAWSLAAVTYEQYFGPGTRLTVT.

This clone was observed a single time. The rearrangement uses TRBV11-2 and TRBJ1-1; 8 bases align to TRBD1. Germline values: CDR1 SGHAT, CDR2 FQNNGV. CDR3 length: 16 residues. Unmatched junction bases numbered 6, after V lost 0 bases and J lost 3 bases. As DNA, the CDR3 is TGTGCCAGCAGCTTAGATCCCAGGGGGCTCCACACTGAAGCTTTCTTT. Residues: CASSLDPRGLHTEAFF.

The chain employs TRBV5-4 and TRBJ2-5, with 10 bases matching TRBD1. This CDR3 has 15 residues. Trimming removed 4 bases from V and 1 base from J; junction bases left unmatched: 4. Germline-derived CDR1 and CDR2 are SGHNT and YYREEE (reference sequence). CDR3 residues: CASSRRQGAQETQYF. CDR3 DNA sequence: TGTGCCAGCAGCCGCCGACAGGGGGCCCAAGAGACCCAGTACTTC.

V gene TRBV28 combines with J gene TRBJ2-1; maybe TRBD2 (5 bases). This CDR3 is built from 14 residues. Germline assignment: CDR1 MDHEN and CDR2 SYDVKM. V was cut by 5 bases and J by 3 bases, with 11 bases left in between. As DNA, the CDR3 is TGTGCCAGCAGTCCCGCTAGCAGCTACAATGAGCAGTTCTTC. It codes for CASSPASSYNEQFF.

This rearrangement joins TRBV4-3 to TRBJ2-1; the D is unclear. The CDR3 length is 16 residues. V lost 0 bases to trimming and J lost 3 bases, with 12 bases between them. Germline V lookup: CDR1 LGHNA, CDR2 YSLEER. In DNA, the CDR3 is TGCGCCAGCAGCCAAGAGTACTCGCCCCTCTACAATGAGCAGTTCTTC. This gives the protein CASSQEYSPLYNEQFF.

The chain carries TRBV18 and TRBJ2-1, with 10 bases that match TRBD1. Germline trimming cut 3 bases from V and 7 bases from J; bases unmatched to any gene: 9. Germline values: CDR1 KGHSH, CDR2 LQKENI. This CDR3 is 16 amino acids long. The CDR3 DNA is TGTGCCAGCTCACCCGGGGACAGGGGAATTTCAAATGAGCAGTTCTTC. It is translated as CASSPGDRGISNEQFF.

J is TRBJ2-1 and V is TRBV7-2, with a weak D call TRBD1 (6 bases). CDR3 length: 15 amino acids. The V and J ends lost 3 bases and 4 bases respectively, with 13 bases between them. Germline CDR1 SGHTA, CDR2 FQGNSA. The CDR3 sequence is CASSFRSGTYNEQFF. In DNA form, the CDR3 reads TGTGCCAGCAGCTTTCGGAGTGGGACATACAATGAGCAGTTCTTC. The variable domain in full, with the rest retrieved from reference TRBV7-2 and TRBJ2-1, is GAGVSQSPSNKVTEKGKDVELRCDPISGHTALYWYRQSLGQGLEFLIYFQGNSAPDKSGLPSDRFSAERTGGSVSTLTIQRTQQEDSAVYLCASSFRSGTYNEQFFGPGTRLTVL.

This clone was picked up one time. This chain uses TRBV7-9 with TRBJ1-4; no clear D. Germline values: CDR1 SEHNR, CDR2 FQNEAQ (reference sequence). The V and J ends lost 5 bases and 0 bases respectively, with 10 bases between them. There are 15 residues in the CDR3. The CDR3 sequence is CASSRGFATNEKLFF. CDR3 nucleotides: TGTGCCAGCAGCCGAGGGTTTGCAACTAATGAAAAACTGTTTTTT.

The CDR3 coding sequence is TGCGCCAGCAGTGGGGACAGCCATAATTCACCCCTCCACTTT. It is translated as CASSGDSHNSPLHF. This chain joins TRBV10-1 and TRBJ1-6; 7 nucleotides align to TRBD1. The CDR3 has 14 amino acids. The germline gives CDR1 WNHNN, CDR2 SYGVQD (reference sequence). J lost 5 bases, V lost 4 bases, and 2 bases had no gene match.

The chain carries TRBV10-1 and TRBJ2-1; 12 nucleotides agree with TRBD2. Trimming removed 8 bases from V and 5 bases from J; junction bases left unmatched: 7. Germline V CDR1 and CDR2: WNHNN, SYGVQD (reference sequence). The CDR3 loop spans 15 amino acids. Here the CDR3 reads CASFRLAGADNEQFF. The CDR3 DNA reads as TGCGCCAGCTTCCGACTAGCGGGAGCTGACAATGAGCAGTTCTTC.

Worth noting for this clone: The junction does not match germline at one end; this may be a read error. This chain uses TRBV7-2 with TRBJ2-3; possible D gene TRBD2, 6 bases. The CDR3 has 15 residues. The germline gives CDR1 SGHTA, CDR2 FQGNSA. CDR3 protein: CASRDFSTSTDTQYF. Written as DNA, the CDR3 is TGTGCTAGCAGGGACTTCTCGACCTCCACAGATACGCAGTATTTT. Drawing the rest from reference TRBV7-2 and TRBJ2-3, the complete variable domain is GAGVSQSPSNKVTEKGKDVELRCDPISGHTALYWYRQSLGQGLEFLIYFQGNSAPDKSGLPSDRFSAERTGGSVSTLTIQRTQQEDSAVYLCASRDFSTSTDTQYFGPGTRLTVL.

The chain links TRBV5-3 to TRBJ2-7; TRBD2 might be the D (5 bases). TRBV5-3 is flagged as an ORF with uncertain function. The V gene lost 0 bases and the J gene lost 7 bases, with 14 bases spanning the gap. CDR3 length equals 14 residues. CDR3 protein: CARSLESGPGEQYF. CDR3 in DNA: TGTGCCAGAAGCTTGGAATCAGGTCCGGGAGAGCAGTACTTC.

This chain links TRBV5-6 with TRBJ2-5; D gene unclear. The CDR3 runs 13 residues. Per the germline V gene, CDR1 is SGHDT and CDR2 is YYEEEE. The ends were cut back, 1 base at V and 1 base at J, with 5 bases in the middle. Here the CDR3 reads CASSLRVQETQYF. In nucleotides, the CDR3 is TGTGCCAGCAGCTTGAGAGTCCAAGAGACCCAGTACTTC. The full variable domain, with the rest looked up from reference TRBV5-6 and TRBJ2-5, is DAGVTQSPTHLIKTRGQQVTLRCSPKSGHDTVSWYQQALGQGPQFIFQYYEEEERQRGNFPDRFSGHQFPNYSSELNVNALLLGDSALYLCASSLRVQETQYFGPGTRLLVL.

V is TRBV7-2 and J is TRBJ1-1; D might be TRBD1 (5 bases). This CDR3 has 13 amino acids. V was cut by 7 bases and J by 4 bases, with 13 bases left in between. Germline assignment: CDR1 SGHTA and CDR2 FQGNSA. The CDR3 nucleotides read TGTGCCAGCACCCAATGGGGCACCACTGAAGCTTTCTTT. Amino acid sequence: CASTQWGTTEAFF.

The chain has TRBV7-2 and TRBJ1-2; D remains unclear. Germline V CDR1 and CDR2: SGHTA, FQGNSA. The V end lost 0 bases, the J end lost 2 bases, and 7 bases lay between the germline ends. This CDR3 spans 14 amino acids. CDR3: CASSLATGNYGYTF. The CDR3 DNA follows: TGTGCCAGCAGCTTAGCAACGGGGAACTATGGCTACACCTTC. Full variable domain (rest looked up from reference TRBV7-2 and TRBJ1-2): GAGVSQSPSNKVTEKGKDVELRCDPISGHTALYWYRQSLGQGLEFLIYFQGNSAPDKSGLPSDRFSAERTGGSVSTLTIQRTQQEDSAVYLCASSLATGNYGYTFGSGTRLTVV.